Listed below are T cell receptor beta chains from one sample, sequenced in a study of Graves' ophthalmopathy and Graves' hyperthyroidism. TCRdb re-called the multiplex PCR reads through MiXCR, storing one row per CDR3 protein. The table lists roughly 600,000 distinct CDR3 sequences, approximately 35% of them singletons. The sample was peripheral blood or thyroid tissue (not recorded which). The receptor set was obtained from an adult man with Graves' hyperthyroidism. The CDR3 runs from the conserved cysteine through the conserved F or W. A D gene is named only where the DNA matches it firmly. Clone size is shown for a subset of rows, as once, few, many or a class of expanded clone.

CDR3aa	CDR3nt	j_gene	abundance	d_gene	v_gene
CASSLGGVLNTEAFF	TGCGCCAGCAGCTTGGGAGGGGTCCTGAACACTGAAGCTTTCTTT	TRBJ1-1	many	.	TRBV5-1
CASSHDPNSNQPQHF	TGTGCCAGCTCTCACGACCCAAATAGCAATCAGCCCCAGCATTTT	TRBJ1-5	few	.	TRBV18
CASNPSDGTYEQYF	TGTGCCAGCAACCCAAGTGACGGGACCTACGAGCAGTACTTC	TRBJ2-7	.	.	TRBV3-1
CASSQETTGSEAFF	TGTGCCAGCAGCCAAGAGACGACAGGGAGTGAAGCTTTCTTT	TRBJ1-1	.	TRBD1	TRBV7-9
CASSLAQLAYEQYF	TGTGCCAGCAGCTTAGCTCAGCTGGCCTACGAGCAGTACTTC	TRBJ2-7	few	.	TRBV7-6
CASSWQGHHF	TGTGCCAGCAGTTGGCAGGGGCACCACTTT	TRBJ1-6	.	.	TRBV6-6
CASSWGGTNTGELFF	TGTGCCAGCAGTTGGGGGGGGACGAACACCGGGGAGCTGTTTTTT	TRBJ2-2	many	TRBD2	TRBV6-6
CASSLVVQGQAYEQYF	TGTGCCAGCAGCTTAGTCGTCCAGGGGCAGGCCTACGAGCAGTACTTC	TRBJ2-7	.	.	TRBV11-2
CASSEFTAGANVLTF	TGCGCCAGCAGTGAGTTCACAGCTGGGGCCAACGTCCTGACTTTC	TRBJ2-6	few	.	TRBV10-2
CASSDTGGDGYTF	TGTGCCAGCAGCGATACAGGGGGGGATGGCTACACCTTC	TRBJ1-2	.	TRBD1	TRBV7-2
CASSSPGASDQPQHF	TGTGCCAGTAGTAGCCCAGGGGCTTCGGATCAGCCCCAGCATTTT	TRBJ1-5	many	.	TRBV19
CASSLVRGRPVAGANVLTF	TGTGCCAGCAGCTTAGTTCGGGGGCGCCCCGTCGCTGGGGCCAACGTCCTGACTTTC	TRBJ2-6	once	.	TRBV11-2
CASTPTRAGNTIYF	TGTGCCAGCACCCCAACGAGGGCTGGAAACACCATATATTTT	TRBJ1-3	.	.	TRBV2
CSAVHRVETQYF	TGCAGTGCTGTACACAGGGTAGAGACCCAGTACTTC	TRBJ2-5	.	.	TRBV20-1
CASAKGTSPTGELFF	TGTGCTAGTGCCAAGGGGACTAGCCCGACCGGGGAGCTGTTTTTT	TRBJ2-2	few	TRBD2	TRBV12-5
CASSLSQDTQYF	TGTGCCAGCAGCTTATCCCAAGATACGCAGTATTTT	TRBJ2-3	.	.	TRBV11-2
CASSVLMGTDYNEQYF	TGTGCCAGCAGCGTATTGATGGGGACAGACTACAATGAGCAGTACTTC	TRBJ2-7	.	TRBD1	TRBV9
CASSQGFGRPQHF	TGTGCCAGCAGCCAAGGGTTCGGACGGCCCCAGCATTTT	TRBJ1-5	.	.	TRBV7-9
CSVKATGYGYTF	TGCAGCGTTAAGGCGACAGGGTATGGCTACACCTTC	TRBJ1-2	.	TRBD1	TRBV29-1
CSAQPRTGSGYTF	TGCAGCGCCCAACCTCGGACAGGCTCTGGCTACACCTTC	TRBJ1-2	many	TRBD1	TRBV29-1
CASSLWGVSGEQYF	TGTGCCAGCAGCTTGTGGGGGGTATCCGGCGAGCAGTACTTC	TRBJ2-7	many	.	TRBV5-6
CASSISRGPRETQYF	TGTGCCAGCAGCATATCCAGGGGGCCGCGGGAGACCCAGTACTTC	TRBJ2-5	many	TRBD1	TRBV7-9
CASSGSRGGARETQYF	TGTGCCAGCAGTGGTTCACGCGGGGGCGCTCGGGAGACCCAGTACTTC	TRBJ2-5	few	.	TRBV10-3
CASSVLADGRTEAFF	TGTGCCAGCAGCGTACTGGCGGATGGTCGCACTGAAGCTTTCTTT	TRBJ1-1	many	.	TRBV9
CASSDNRDRNNYGYTF	TGTGCCAGCAGTGATAACCGGGACAGAAATAACTATGGCTACACCTTC	TRBJ1-2	many	TRBD1	TRBV6-1
CASSSDGTATEAFF	TGCGCCAGCAGCTCCGACGGGACGGCCACTGAAGCTTTCTTT	TRBJ1-1	many	.	TRBV5-1
CASSLLGTSGRARHQPFTYEQYF	TGTGCCAGCAGCTTACTAGGGACTAGCGGGAGGGCCAGGCATCAACCTTTTACCTACGAGCAGTACTTC	TRBJ2-7	.	TRBD2	TRBV7-2
CASSQDRGGTQYF	TGTGCCAGCAGCCAAGATCGCGGGGGAACGCAGTATTTT	TRBJ2-3	.	TRBD2	TRBV14
CAISDSVDNSPLHF	TGTGCCATCAGTGACTCCGTGGATAATTCACCCCTCCACTTT	TRBJ1-6	many	.	TRBV10-3
CASRYQGTGNTEAFF	TGTGCCAGCAGATATCAGGGTACCGGGAACACTGAAGCTTTCTTT	TRBJ1-1	.	.	TRBV6-5
CSKFPTGVLYEQYF	TGCAGTAAGTTTCCGACAGGGGTACTCTACGAGCAGTACTTC	TRBJ2-7	.	TRBD1	TRBV29-1
CSVAPPGSSSGNTIYF	TGCAGCGTTGCTCCCCCAGGTTCGAGCTCTGGAAACACCATATATTTT	TRBJ1-3	.	.	TRBV29-1
CASSLRSGGQETQYF	TGTGCCAGCAGCTTGCGTAGCGGGGGCCAAGAGACCCAGTACTTC	TRBJ2-5	many	TRBD2	TRBV5-6
CSARSGSYEQYF	TGCAGTGCTAGATCCGGGTCCTACGAGCAGTACTTC	TRBJ2-7	many	.	TRBV20-1
CSVDGDRGDGANVLTF	TGCAGCGTTGATGGGGACAGGGGTGATGGGGCCAACGTCCTGACTTTC	TRBJ2-6	.	TRBD1	TRBV29-1
CASSQDRRSPLHF	TGTGCCAGCAGCCAAGATCGGAGATCACCCCTCCACTTT	TRBJ1-6	.	.	TRBV4-2
CSVEEGPETQYF	TGCAGCGTTGAAGAGGGTCCAGAGACCCAGTACTTC	TRBJ2-5	many	.	TRBV29-1
CASRTVNIQYF	TGTGCCAGTCGGACAGTAAACATTCAGTACTTC	TRBJ2-4	.	.	TRBV2
CASTDSPNTEAFF	TGTGCCAGCACCGACAGCCCGAACACTGAAGCTTTCTTT	TRBJ1-1	many	.	TRBV27
CAIRAGPTGELFF	TGTGCCATCAGGGCGGGTCCTACCGGGGAGCTGTTTTTT	TRBJ2-2	many	.	TRBV10-3
CASSQGSGTAEETQYF	TGCGCCAGCAGCCAAGGATCCGGGACGGCCGAAGAGACCCAGTACTTC	TRBJ2-5	.	.	TRBV4-1
CASTGGTSEQYF	TGTGCCAGCACCGGCGGGACTAGCGAGCAGTACTTC	TRBJ2-7	.	TRBD2	TRBV2
CASSLGLASMGQETQCF	TGCGCCAGCAGCTTGGGGCTAGCTTCGATGGGGCAAGAGACCCAGTGCTTC	TRBJ2-5	once	.	TRBV5-1
CASSPGVGDQETQYF	TGTGCCAGCAGCCCCGGAGTGGGGGATCAAGAGACCCAGTACTTC	TRBJ2-5	many	.	TRBV7-6
CAQRGYEQYF	TGTGCCCAGAGGGGGTACGAGCAGTACTTC	TRBJ2-7	.	.	TRBV25-1
CASSLRTGSNTEAFF	TGCGCCAGCAGCCTAAGGACAGGGTCGAACACTGAAGCTTTCTTT	TRBJ1-1	many	TRBD1	TRBV5-1
CSAISRDRRYQPQHF	TGCAGCGCTATATCCCGGGACAGGCGATATCAGCCCCAGCATTTT	TRBJ1-5	.	TRBD1	TRBV20-1
CSARDIAGGTEAFF	TGCAGTGCTAGGGACATTGCGGGAGGCACTGAAGCTTTCTTT	TRBJ1-1	many	.	TRBV20-1
CASSSIGARGTEAFF	TGTGCCAGCAGTTCCATCGGGGCGCGAGGAACTGAAGCTTTCTTT	TRBJ1-1	few	.	TRBV28
CSLGGEQYF	TGCAGCTTAGGTGGGGAGCAGTACTTC	TRBJ2-7	.	.	TRBV29-1